A single sample gave rise to the 32 T cell receptor beta chains below, sequenced in a study of shared clonotypes between healthy human individuals (dated by TCRdb to between 2020 and 2021). Receptors were amplified or captured by the immunoSEQ multiplex PCR assay. TCRdb holds this immuneACCESS table with in-frame rearrangements only. Some clones are missing; in checked studies, unresolved V genes explain under half, and the rest has no known cause. In this sample the table shows around 1 million clones, 76% of which occur a single time. Clones ranked in the top ten supply 1.5% of the sample. Sequencing input: memory CD4+ T cells sorted from blood. The cell subset or site label, read with the paper, signifies: CD45RA-negative fraction. These receptors originate from a man aged 18 to 29 in good health.

The chain uses TRBV7-6 and TRBJ2-7, with D hard to call. V lost 4 bases and J lost 5, with 9 bases in between. This CDR3 region has 12 residues. The germline V gene encodes CDR1 SGHVS and CDR2 FNYEAQ. For the CDR3, the DNA is TGTGCCAGCAGCTCGAATATCGACGAGCAGTACTTC. It translates to CASSSNIDEQYF.

In regard to this clone: Other DNA sequences in this specimen translate into the identical CDR3. The V call is TRBV7-2, the J call TRBJ1-1; 8 positions match TRBD1. From germline, CDR1 is SGHTA and CDR2 FQGNSA. CDR3 size: 13 residues. J lost 8 bases, V lost 4 bases, and 6 bases had no gene match. CDR3 region: CASSSQGAGEAFF. The CDR3 region has the DNA TGTGCCAGCAGCTCCCAGGGGGCCGGAGAAGCTTTCTTT. Full variable domain (remainder filled in from reference TRBV7-2 and TRBJ1-1): GAGVSQSPSNKVTEKGKDVELRCDPISGHTALYWYRQSLGQGLEFLIYFQGNSAPDKSGLPSDRFSAERTGGSVSTLTIQRTQQEDSAVYLCASSSQGAGEAFFGQGTRLTVV.

The chain is built from TRBV27 and TRBJ1-1, with D maybe TRBD1 (5 bases). Germline loops: CDR1 MNHEY, CDR2 SMNVEV (reference sequence). The CDR3 extends over 15 amino acids. V was clipped by 4 bases and J by 10 bases, with 22 bases between them. The CDR3 here is CASSSSGMVVELAFF. The CDR3 coding sequence is TGTGCCAGCAGTTCATCAGGGATGGTAGTAGAGCTAGCTTTCTTT.

This clone was detected only a few times. This rearrangement joins TRBV19 to TRBJ1-5, with unresolved D. The CDR3 contains 14 residues. Germline V gives CDR1 LNHDA, CDR2 SQIVND (reference sequence). V gave up 1 base and J gave up 3 bases, with 7 bases separating them. The CDR3 region is CASSIAAVNQPQHF. CDR3 bases: TGTGCCAGTAGTATAGCAGCAGTCAATCAGCCCCAGCATTTT.

This clone has only a few counts. The rearrangement joins TRBV5-1 to TRBJ2-7; 7 bases agree with TRBD1. Germline CDR1 reads SGHRS; CDR2 reads YFSETQ. The J segment lost 0 bases and the V segment lost 3 bases, leaving 3 bases of the junction unmatched. CDR3 size: 14 residues. The DNA of the CDR3 is TGCGCCAGCAGCTGGACAGGACTCTCCTACGAGCAGTACTTC. This sequence encodes CASSWTGLSYEQYF.

CDR3 in DNA: TGTGCCAGCAGCCAGTCCCCAGGGGCGGTGGGGGAGCAGTACTTC. Residues: CASSQSPGAVGEQYF. The chain combines TRBV11-2 with TRBJ2-7, with TRBD1 as a possible D gene (6 bases). V was cut by 5 bases and J by 7 bases, with 21 bases left in between. The germline CDR1 and CDR2 sequences are SGHAT and FQNNGV. This CDR3 is built from 15 residues.

The genes are TRBV6-6 and TRBJ1-4, with D unresolved. Trimming removed 0 bases at V and 0 bases at J, with 5 bases between. The germline CDR1 and CDR2 sequences are MNHNY and SVGAGI (reference sequence). The CDR3 spans 15 residues. CDR3 nucleotide sequence: TGTGCCAGCAGTTACTCTAGGTCAACTAATGAAAAACTGTTTTTT. Translation gives CASSYSRSTNEKLFF.

The rearrangement uses TRBV10-3 and TRBJ2-7; tentative D call: TRBD1 (6 bases). The germline V and J ends were trimmed by 10 bases and 3 bases, with 25 bases remaining between them. In germline, CDR1 is ENHRY, CDR2 SYGVKD. This CDR3 is built from 16 residues. The CDR3 region is CATHPAGRQDHYEQYF. In DNA form, the CDR3 reads TGTGCCACCCATCCCGCCGGGCGACAGGATCACTACGAGCAGTACTTC.

This chain links TRBV27 with TRBJ1-5; 9 bases map to TRBD1. This CDR3 spans 20 amino acids. Unmatched junction bases numbered 14, after V lost 0 bases and J lost 2 bases. Germline V CDR1 and CDR2: MNHEY, SMNVEV (reference sequence). The CDR3: CASSLSFGGTGRSGNQPQHF. CDR3 coding DNA: TGTGCCAGCAGTTTATCGTTTGGCGGGACAGGGAGGTCGGGCAATCAGCCCCAGCATTTT.

The chain joins TRBV28 to TRBJ1-2; tentatively, D is TRBD1 (6 bases). From germline, CDR1 is MDHEN and CDR2 SYDVKM. This CDR3 region has 13 residues. V was trimmed by 9 bases and J by 8 bases, leaving 19 bases between them. The CDR3 DNA follows: TGTGCCAGTGAGACAGGCCCCGCGGGGGGCTACACCTTC. It specifies CASETGPAGGYTF.

V is TRBV6-1 and J is TRBJ2-2; D is unclear. Germline V gene sequence: CDR1 MNHNS, CDR2 SASEGT. This CDR3 region has 11 residues. V lost 5 bases, J lost 6 bases, and 4 bases lay in between. This chain's CDR3 is CASSFAGELFF. The CDR3, as DNA: TGTGCCAGCAGTTTTGCCGGGGAGCTGTTTTTT.

The sample holds one count of this clone. V usage is TRBV10-2 and J usage is TRBJ2-3, with TRBD1 identical over 8 bases. Germline assignment: CDR1 WSHSY and CDR2 SAAADI. V shed 4 bases and J 4 bases; nucleotides not matched to a gene: 4. There are 14 residues in the CDR3. In nucleotides, the CDR3 is TGCGCCAGCAGTGGTTCAGGGGGCGCAGATACGCAGTATTTT. Its protein is CASSGSGGADTQYF.

The chain links TRBV2 to TRBJ2-3, with 11 positions matching TRBD2. There are 16 residues in the CDR3. Germline values: CDR1 SNHLY, CDR2 FYNNEI. J lost 2 bases, V lost 5 bases, and 6 bases had no gene match. The CDR3 loop reads CASSWLAGGLTDTQYF. The CDR3 DNA sequence: TGTGCCAGCAGTTGGCTAGCGGGGGGCCTCACAGATACGCAGTATTTT.

As regards this clone: At the DNA level, this CDR3 is encoded by other sequences in the same sample as well. The chain is built from TRBV6-5 and TRBJ1-4; 10 nucleotides match TRBD1. With V trimmed by 8 bases and J by 7 bases, 1 base remained unmatched. The CDR3 loop spans 12 amino acids. Germline CDR1 MNHEY, CDR2 SVGAGI. CDR3 coding DNA: TGTGCCAGCGGACAGGGGGGTGAAAAACTGTTTTTT. Amino acids: CASGQGGEKLFF.

V is TRBV28 and J is TRBJ1-6; D is unresolved. The V and J ends lost 3 bases and 10 bases respectively, with 7 bases between them. Germline values: CDR1 MDHEN, CDR2 SYDVKM. CDR3 length equals 12 residues. The CDR3 is CASSLLGSPLHF. The CDR3 region has the DNA TGTGCCAGCAGTTTGCTGGGGTCACCCCTCCACTTT.

Only a few counts were recorded for this clone. The CDR3 region has the DNA TGTGCCAGCTGGAGATTGGGGGAGCTGTTTTTT. This translates into CASWRLGELFF. V usage is TRBV6-1 and J usage is TRBJ2-2; no clear D. CDR1 and CDR2 (germline): MNHNS, SASEGT. The CDR3 covers 11 residues. Between the trimmed V and J ends, which lost 8 bases and 8 bases, there was a span of 9 bases.

J is TRBJ1-1 and V is TRBV6-5; D not certain. The germline V gene has CDR1 MNHEY and CDR2 SVGAGI. Trimming pared 8 bases from V and 5 bases from J, leaving 12 bases between. The CDR3 totals 12 residues. CDR3 sequence: CASGSGRTEAFF. As DNA, the CDR3 is TGTGCCAGCGGATCGGGGAGGACTGAAGCTTTCTTT.

The chain joins TRBV18 to TRBJ2-7, with 8 positions matching TRBD1. Germline V CDR1 and CDR2: KGHSH, LQKENI. V dropped 6 bases and J dropped 7; count of bases not matched to a gene: 14. The CDR3 is made up of 15 amino acids. CDR3 in amino acids: CASSDEGRGQEEQYF. The CDR3 DNA reads as TGTGCCAGCTCGGATGAGGGCAGGGGGCAGGAAGAGCAGTACTTC. The whole variable domain, filled in from reference TRBV18 and TRBJ2-7, reads NAGVMQNPRHLVRRRGQEARLRCSPMKGHSHVYWYRQLPEEGLKFMVYLQKENIIDESGMPKERFSAEFPKEGPSILRIQQVVRGDSAAYFCASSDEGRGQEEQYFGPGTRLTVT.

V is TRBV5-4 and J is TRBJ1-4; 7 bases agree with TRBD1. The germline CDR1 and CDR2 sequences are SGHNT and YYREEE (reference sequence). The CDR3 runs 17 residues. Trimming cost V 4 bases and J 4 bases; bases outside gene matches: 13. The CDR3 sequence is CASSPRPGQTHNEKLFF. In nucleotides, the CDR3 is TGTGCCAGCAGCCCCCGTCCGGGACAGACTCATAATGAAAAACTGTTTTTT. Full variable domain (remainder filled in from reference TRBV5-4 and TRBJ1-4): ETGVTQSPTHLIKTRGQQVTLRCSSQSGHNTVSWYQQALGQGPQFIFQYYREEENGRGNFPPRFSGLQFPNYSSELNVNALELDDSALYLCASSPRPGQTHNEKLFFGSGTQLSVL.

This clone was seen once. V usage is TRBV5-1 and J usage is TRBJ2-7, with D possibly TRBD1 on 5 matching bases. The CDR3 covers 16 residues. The germline V gene has CDR1 SGHRS and CDR2 YFSETQ. Trimming pared 1 base from V and 0 bases from J, leaving 14 bases between. CDR3 protein: CASSLFQGISSYEQYF. CDR3 sequence (DNA): TGCGCCAGCAGCTTGTTTCAGGGAATAAGCTCCTACGAGCAGTACTTC.

Details on this clone: This may be a read error, as it is one base from a much larger clone. This chain joins TRBV6-1 and TRBJ2-7; the D is unclear. Trimming stripped 4 bases from V and 0 bases from J, with 4 bases between. CDR3 length: 12 residues. Germline CDR1 is MNHNS and CDR2 is SASEGT. In nucleotides, the CDR3 is TGTGCCAGCAGTGGCAGCTCCTACGAGCAGTACTTC. Translating it yields CASSGSSYEQYF.

Only a few counts were recorded for this clone. The chain joins TRBV18 to TRBJ1-2; TRBD1 matches at 9 bases. This CDR3 comprises 17 residues. Germline assignment: CDR1 KGHSH and CDR2 LQKENI. The J segment lost 1 base and the V segment lost 4 bases, leaving 10 bases of the junction unmatched. CDR3 loop: CASSRLGTGIRNYGYTF. DNA of the CDR3: TGTGCCAGCTCACGACTAGGGACAGGGATTCGTAACTATGGCTACACCTTC. Filled out from reference TRBV18 and TRBJ1-2, the complete variable domain reads NAGVMQNPRHLVRRRGQEARLRCSPMKGHSHVYWYRQLPEEGLKFMVYLQKENIIDESGMPKERFSAEFPKEGPSILRIQQVVRGDSAAYFCASSRLGTGIRNYGYTFGSGTRLTVV.

The chain combines TRBV18 with TRBJ2-1; D uncertain. CDR1 KGHSH and CDR2 LQKENI come from the germline V gene. Trimming took off 6 bases at V and 0 bases at J, with 3 bases between the two ends. The CDR3 covers 12 residues. This CDR3 reads CASSHSYNEQFF. In nucleotides, the CDR3 is TGTGCCAGCTCGCACTCCTACAATGAGCAGTTCTTC.

This sequence joins TRBV7-9 and TRBJ2-7; D unclear. Germline CDR1 reads SEHNR; CDR2 reads FQNEAQ (reference sequence). Trimming took off 4 bases at V and 0 bases at J, with 13 bases between the two ends. The CDR3 is made up of 15 amino acids. CDR3 DNA sequence: TGTGCCAGCAGCTCCCGACTGCTTACCTCCTACGAGCAGTACTTC. As protein: CASSSRLLTSYEQYF.

The chain carries TRBV6-6 and TRBJ2-3; TRBD1 aligns across 9 bases. The germline CDR1 and CDR2 sequences are MNHNY and SVGAGI (reference sequence). V dropped 7 bases and J dropped 1; count of bases not matched to a gene: 9. There are 16 residues in the CDR3. The CDR3 sequence is CASTVTGDRGTDTQYF. CDR3 sequence (DNA): TGTGCCAGCACCGTTACAGGGGACAGGGGCACAGATACGCAGTATTTT.

Comment on this clone: The same CDR3 arises from other DNA sequences in this sample as well. The rearrangement joins TRBV5-1 to TRBJ2-1, with TRBD1 matching over 8 bases. Per the germline V gene, CDR1 is SGHRS and CDR2 is YFSETQ. There are 13 residues in the CDR3. J was trimmed by 7 bases and V by 3 bases; bases with no gene match: 3. This chain's CDR3 is CASSSDRGNEQFF. As DNA, the CDR3 is TGCGCCAGCAGCTCTGACAGGGGTAATGAGCAGTTCTTC. Full variable domain (rest looked up from reference TRBV5-1 and TRBJ2-1): KAGVTQTPRYLIKTRGQQVTLSCSPISGHRSVSWYQQTPGQGLQFLFEYFSETQRNKGNFPGRFSGRQFSNSRSEMNVSTLELGDSALYLCASSSDRGNEQFFGPGTRLTVL.

J is TRBJ2-2 and V is TRBV5-6, with D tentatively TRBD1 or TRBD2 (6 bases each). The CDR3 length is 15 residues. Germline-derived CDR1 and CDR2 are SGHDT and YYEEEE. V was pared by 2 bases and J by 4 bases, with 12 bases between. This CDR3 is CASSLEGGITGELFF. CDR3 sequence (DNA): TGTGCCAGCAGCTTAGAGGGGGGAATCACCGGGGAGCTGTTTTTT.

The chain combines TRBV15 with TRBJ2-5; possibly TRBD1 for D (6 bases). The germline V and J ends were trimmed by 3 bases and 1 base, with 12 bases remaining between them. Germline V lookup: CDR1 LNHNV, CDR2 YYDKDF (reference sequence). The CDR3 covers 15 residues. Written as DNA, the CDR3 is TGTGCCACCAGCAGGGACAGATACTCCCAAGAGACCCAGTACTTC. This sequence encodes CATSRDRYSQETQYF.

The count of this clone is one. The V gene is TRBV6-5, the J gene TRBJ1-4; TRBD1 matches at 7 bases. Germline V lookup: CDR1 MNHEY, CDR2 SVGAGI. V lost 6 bases to trimming and J lost 5 bases; unmatched junction nucleotides: 6. The CDR3 contains 14 residues. The CDR3 reads CASRQGQRNEKLFF. The CDR3 DNA is TGTGCCAGCAGGCAGGGACAGCGAAATGAAAAACTGTTTTTT.

This rearrangement joins TRBV19 to TRBJ2-1; 9 bases align to TRBD2. This CDR3 is 15 amino acids long. Germline loops: CDR1 LNHDA, CDR2 SQIVND (reference sequence). The trim removed 3 bases at V and 6 bases at J, leaving 6 bases unmatched. The CDR3 reads CASSMGLAGFNEQFF. CDR3 nucleotides: TGTGCCAGTAGTATGGGACTAGCTGGCTTCAATGAGCAGTTCTTC.

The chain carries TRBV9 and TRBJ2-3; a weak D match, TRBD2 (6 bases). V was shortened by 3 bases and J by 2 bases, with 16 bases between the two germline ends. CDR3 length: 16 residues. Germline CDR1 and CDR2: SGDLS and YYNGEE. CDR3 sequence reads: CASSAAGAGNTDTQYF. The CDR3 bases are TGTGCCAGCAGCGCAGCCGGGGCGGGGAACACAGATACGCAGTATTTT.

The chain carries TRBV19 and TRBJ2-7; D is perhaps TRBD1 (6 bases). The germline V and J ends were trimmed by 4 bases and 1 base, with 11 bases remaining between them. The CDR3 has 14 residues. CDR1 and CDR2 from the germline V gene are LNHDA and SQIVND (reference sequence). As DNA, the CDR3 is TGTGCCAGTAGTAAAACAGGGATTTCCTACGAGCAGTACTTC. This gives the protein CASSKTGISYEQYF.